These 24 T cell receptor beta chains were sequenced from one sample in a study of cytomegalovirus exposure and HLA in healthy donors. Amplification used 60 Vbeta primers and 13 Jbeta primers. Clones were sequenced by immunoSEQ multiplex PCR, and TCRdb holds only the in-frame ones, with some missing. The data contain over 150,000 clones, about four fifths of them singletons. The sample consisted of PBMCs. The receptor set was obtained from a man aged 30 to 39 in good health and CMV-seropositive.

This rearrangement joins TRBV4-1 to TRBJ2-5, with D possibly being TRBD2 (6 bases). The CDR3 is made up of 14 amino acids. The germline V and J ends were trimmed by 0 bases and 4 bases, with 9 bases remaining between them. CDR1 and CDR2 (germline): MGHRA, YSYEKL. CDR3 loop: CASSQDWRGETQYF. The CDR3 region has the DNA TGCGCCAGCAGCCAAGACTGGAGGGGAGAGACCCAGTACTTC.

The rearrangement joins TRBV28 to TRBJ1-1, with 7 nucleotides matching TRBD1. The trim removed 7 bases at V and 6 bases at J, leaving 14 bases unmatched. The CDR3 runs 15 residues. The germline gives CDR1 MDHEN, CDR2 SYDVKM. CDR3 DNA: TGTGCCAGCACAGAAACGGTAGGACAGGTTTCTGAAGCTTTCTTT. Protein: CASTETVGQVSEAFF.

The chain employs TRBV9 and TRBJ1-1, with D possibly TRBD1 on 5 matching bases. CDR3 length: 16 residues. CDR1 is SGDLS, CDR2 YYNGEE, per germline. The ends were cut back, 5 bases at V and 2 bases at J, with 19 bases in the middle. CDR3 DNA: TGTGCCAGCAGAACTAGCCTGGGAGGGGCCAACACTGAAGCTTTCTTT. Translating it yields CASRTSLGGANTEAFF.

The genes are TRBV5-1 and TRBJ1-1, with D perhaps TRBD1 (6 bases). Trimming cost V 4 bases and J 2 bases, with 12 bases left between them. The CDR3 spans 14 residues. Germline-derived CDR1 and CDR2 are SGHRS and YFSETQ. The CDR3 protein is CASSVTRGNTEAFF. CDR3 DNA: TGCGCCAGCAGCGTAACCAGGGGAAACACTGAAGCTTTCTTT. Full variable domain (missing parts from reference TRBV5-1 and TRBJ1-1): KAGVTQTPRYLIKTRGQQVTLSCSPISGHRSVSWYQQTPGQGLQFLFEYFSETQRNKGNFPGRFSGRQFSNSRSEMNVSTLELGDSALYLCASSVTRGNTEAFFGQGTRLTVV.

DNA of the CDR3: TGCGCCAGCAGTGCGACATGGGAGGGCACTGAAGCTTTCTTT. Protein: CASSATWEGTEAFF. The V and J genes are TRBV10-1 and TRBJ1-1; D gene uncertain. Trimming took off 4 bases at V and 4 bases at J, with 13 bases between the two ends. There are 14 residues in the CDR3. The germline V gene has CDR1 WNHNN and CDR2 SYGVQD (reference sequence).

This chain uses TRBV25-1 with TRBJ1-2; 7 bases align to TRBD1. V dropped 3 bases and J dropped 3; count of bases not matched to a gene: 7. The germline V gene has CDR1 MGHDK and CDR2 SYGVNS. The CDR3 runs to 15 residues. The CDR3 DNA is TGTGCCAGCAGTGACCGCACAGGGGCCGACTATGGCTACACCTTC. Translated, it gives CASSDRTGADYGYTF.

The gene calls are TRBV7-9 and TRBJ2-7, with 7 bases identical to TRBD2. The ends lost 4 bases at V and 1 base at J; junction bases unmatched: 13. The germline V gene encodes CDR1 SEHNR and CDR2 FQNEAQ (reference sequence). The CDR3 covers 17 residues. CDR3 sequence (DNA): TGTGCCAGCAGCTCAGGGTTACGCTGGGAGGGGTCCTACGAGCAGTACTTC. It codes for CASSSGLRWEGSYEQYF.

The V call is TRBV19, the J call TRBJ1-5; 8 bases are shared with TRBD1. V was clipped by 6 bases and J by 5 bases; unmatched bases: 3. Germline V gives CDR1 LNHDA, CDR2 SQIVND (reference sequence). This CDR3 contains 13 residues. For the CDR3, the DNA is TGTGCCAGTAGGGACAGGGCTTATCAGCCCCAGCATTTT. Translation gives CASRDRAYQPQHF.

V gene TRBV11-2 combines with J gene TRBJ1-1; 9 positions match TRBD1. Germline trimming cut 5 bases from V and 7 bases from J; bases unmatched to any gene: 8. The CDR3 sequence is 14 residues long. CDR1 is SGHAT, CDR2 FQNNGV, per germline. CDR3 coding DNA: TGTGCCAGCAGCGTCTTGGGACAGGGATTTGAAGCTTTCTTT. Translation: CASSVLGQGFEAFF.

The genes are TRBV4-2 and TRBJ2-1; 13 bases match TRBD2. The ends lost 0 bases at V and 3 bases at J; junction bases unmatched: 5. The germline V gene encodes CDR1 LGHNA and CDR2 YNFKEQ. The CDR3 is 18 amino acids. CDR3 in amino acids: CASSQDTTSGGIYNEQFF. For the CDR3, the DNA is TGTGCCAGCAGCCAAGACACGACTAGCGGGGGGATCTACAATGAGCAGTTCTTC.

This sequence joins TRBV6-5 and TRBJ2-3, with 10 bases that match TRBD2. The length of the CDR3 is 16 residues. The V segment lost 2 bases and the J segment 5 bases; nucleotides outside the gene matches: 7. Germline values: CDR1 MNHEY, CDR2 SVGAGI. The CDR3 is CASSYRLAGEEDTQYF. The CDR3 DNA reads TGTGCCAGCAGTTACCGTCTAGCGGGAGAGGAAGATACGCAGTATTTT.

The rearrangement joins TRBV7-8 to TRBJ1-3, with 7 bases aligning to TRBD1. Germline V lookup: CDR1 SGHVS, CDR2 FQNEAQ. The V and J ends lost 4 bases and 3 bases, in that order; junction bases with no gene match: 9. CDR3 length: 16 residues. CDR3 bases: TGTGCCAGCAGCTCAGCAGGGGGAATTGGTGGAAACACCATATATTTT. Its translation: CASSSAGGIGGNTIYF.

V usage is TRBV2 and J usage is TRBJ2-2, with 8 bases aligning to TRBD1. The CDR3 extends over 15 amino acids. Germline V CDR1 and CDR2: SNHLY, FYNNEI. V was pared by 4 bases and J by 5 bases, with 6 bases of the junction left unmatched. CDR3 in amino acids: CASSVQGVRTGELFF. The CDR3 bases are TGTGCCAGCAGTGTACAGGGGGTACGGACCGGGGAGCTGTTTTTT.

The chain combines TRBV5-6 with TRBJ1-4; D gene unclear. The V end was cut by 0 bases, the J end by 3 bases, with 12 bases between. Per germline, CDR1 SGHDT and CDR2 YYEEEE. The CDR3 spans 16 residues. The CDR3 DNA follows: TGTGCCAGCAGCTTGGGCAGGAGGGCGGCTAATGAAAAACTGTTTTTT. Protein sequence: CASSLGRRAANEKLFF.

The sample holds a few counts of this clone. This chain joins TRBV6-1 and TRBJ1-5; TRBD1 is a possible D gene (5 bases). Looked up from germline, CDR1 is MNHNS and CDR2 is SASEGT. CDR3 size: 17 residues. V was pared by 3 bases and J by 0 bases, with 15 bases between. The CDR3 reads CASSDRSGGDSNQPQHF. The CDR3 bases are TGTGCCAGCAGTGATAGGTCGGGAGGGGATAGCAATCAGCCCCAGCATTTT.

The chain is built from TRBV29-1 and TRBJ1-1; 9 nucleotides agree with TRBD1. Losses at the gene ends were 7 bases for V and 4 bases for J; bases not matched to a gene: 10. The germline V gene encodes CDR1 SQVTM and CDR2 ANQGSEA. This CDR3 comprises 14 residues. CDR3 region: CSAIGTGIITEAFF. CDR3 in DNA: TGCAGCGCCATAGGGACAGGGATTATCACTGAAGCTTTCTTT. Together with reference TRBV29-1 and TRBJ1-1, the CDR3 gives the full variable domain: SAVISQKPSRDICQRGTSLTIQCQVDSQVTMMFWYRQQPGQSLTLIATANQGSEATYESGFVIDKFPISRPNLTFSTLTVSNMSPEDSSIYLCSAIGTGIITEAFFGQGTRLTVV.

This sequence joins TRBV11-3 and TRBJ2-1; tentative D call: TRBD1 (5 bases). V lost 5 bases to trimming and J lost 5 bases, with 13 bases between them. The germline V gene has CDR1 SGHNT and CDR2 YENEEA. The CDR3 runs 14 residues. The CDR3 region is CASSPMSGNNEQFF. CDR3 nucleotide sequence: TGTGCCAGCAGCCCAATGTCAGGGAACAATGAGCAGTTCTTC.

The CDR3 nucleotides are TGTGCCTGGAGCGGGGGGAATAATTCACCCCTCCACTTT. The encoded protein is CAWSGGNNSPLHF. The rearrangement uses TRBV30 and TRBJ1-6, with D perhaps matching TRBD1 (5 bases). V lost 3 bases to trimming and J lost 5 bases, with 8 bases between them. The CDR3 loop spans 13 amino acids. CDR1 and CDR2 (germline): GTSNPN, SVGIG (reference sequence).

This clone was seen more than once but under ten times. Other DNA sequences in the sample encode the same CDR3. The CDR3 loop reads CASSYGGTEAFF. CDR3 sequence (DNA): TGTGCCAGCAGTTACGGCGGTACTGAAGCTTTCTTT. The chain employs TRBV6-5 and TRBJ1-1; D is undetermined. V gave up 2 bases and J gave up 5 bases, with 6 bases separating them. Per the germline V gene, CDR1 is MNHEY and CDR2 is SVGAGI. The CDR3 totals 12 residues.

The CDR3 DNA reads as TGTGCCAGTAGTTCCCCCCGCGACATTCCGCGCTATGGCTACACCTTC. Its translation is CASSSPRDIPRYGYTF. The chain uses TRBV19 and TRBJ1-2; no definite D call. Germline loops: CDR1 LNHDA, CDR2 SQIVND (reference sequence). The CDR3 consists of 16 residues. V was clipped by 5 bases and J by 4 bases, with 20 bases between them.

The genes are TRBV4-3 and TRBJ1-4; perhaps TRBD1 as D (5 bases). The V end was cut by 4 bases, the J end by 8 bases, with 14 bases between. This CDR3 has 14 residues. The germline CDR1 and CDR2 sequences are LGHNA and YSLEER. The CDR3 sequence: CASSPLQKGEKLFF. The DNA for the CDR3 is TGCGCCAGCAGCCCCTTACAGAAGGGGGAAAAACTGTTTTTT.

The CDR3 coding sequence is TGTGCCAGCAGCCTTGAAGGGGATGCAACTAATGAAAAACTGTTTTTT. Protein product: CASSLEGDATNEKLFF. The V call is TRBV9, the J call TRBJ1-4, with D possibly being TRBD1 (5 bases). There are 16 residues in the CDR3. V shed 4 bases and J shed 0 bases, with 13 bases lying between them. The V gene's germline CDR1 is SGDLS and CDR2 YYNGEE.

The chain's CDR3 is CASGHSGAGYGYTF. CDR3 nucleotides: TGTGCCAGCGGACATTCGGGAGCGGGGTATGGCTACACCTTC. V gene TRBV5-8 combines with J gene TRBJ1-2, with D possibly TRBD1 on 5 matching bases. CDR1 SGHTS and CDR2 YDEGEE come from the germline V gene. The CDR3 length is 14 residues. Trimming removed 7 bases from V and 5 bases from J, with 18 bases in between.

V is TRBV5-6 and J is TRBJ2-2; 10 bases map to TRBD1. Unmatched junction bases numbered 4, after V lost 4 bases and J lost 1 base. This CDR3 is built from 16 residues. The germline CDR1 and CDR2 sequences are SGHDT and YYEEEE. CDR3 amino acids: CASSRRDRGNTGELFF. CDR3 in DNA: TGTGCCAGCAGCCGGAGGGACAGGGGGAACACCGGGGAGCTGTTTTTT. The full variable domain, completed using reference TRBV5-6 and TRBJ2-2, is DAGVTQSPTHLIKTRGQQVTLRCSPKSGHDTVSWYQQALGQGPQFIFQYYEEEERQRGNFPDRFSGHQFPNYSSELNVNALLLGDSALYLCASSRRDRGNTGELFFGEGSRLTVL.